This T cell receptor (beta chain) was obtained from a study of a mutant IDH1 vaccine in newly diagnosed glioma. About the research overall: The sex distribution of treated patients was about 62% male and about 38% female, with a mean age of around 43 years. Prior therapy was radiotherapy, temozolomide, or both; most received both.

Generated by immunoSEQ multiplex PCR, the TCRdb table keeps only in-frame clones and is missing some. The sample consists of about 63,000 clones, around 83% of them appearing once. Findings and caveats of the study: The occurrence of vaccine-induced immune responses was seen in around 92% of patients. Pseudoprogression looked unconnected to shifts in top peripheral T cell clonotypes.

V gave up 4 bases and J gave up 8 bases; unmatched junction bases: 9. The CDR3 runs 15 residues. Germline-derived CDR1 and CDR2 are SEHNR and FQNEAQ (reference sequence). This sample's time point: baseline, week 1 (first vaccination visit). Treatment given: pre-vaccination baseline after standard-of-care therapy. To note about this clone: Its antigen is still unknown.

The chain combines TRBV7-9 with TRBJ2-1; the match to TRBD1 covers 9 bases. This receptor was obtained from a woman younger than 30 with glioma. Some clones in this sample may be carry-over from other donors' samples. The material was peripheral blood mononuclear cells (PBMCs), obtained from a glioma patient treated with radiotherapy, temozolomide or both. The CDR3 loop reads CASSSGTGTPYEQFF. CDR3 sequence (DNA): TGTGCCAGCAGCTCCGGGACAGGGACGCCCTATGAGCAGTTCTTC.